The clone carrying this TCR beta chain was found once. The sample is drawn from a study of OX40 agonist ivuxolimab in advanced cancers. Germline V gene data show CDR1 as KGHSH and CDR2 as LQKENI. Trimming took 2 bases from V and 6 from J, leaving 10 bases between them. The CDR3 sequence is 13 residues long. Assay: immunoSEQ multiplex PCR; the TCRdb copy retains only in-frame clones and omits some. The data show tens of thousands of clones, 85% to 90% seen once. The sample here was CD4+ or CD8+ T cells sorted from blood, taken in a trial of the OX40 agonist ivuxolimab. V is TRBV18 and J is TRBJ1-1; weak D call: TRBD1 (5 bases). The receptor's source is an adult with an advanced solid tumor such as melanoma, head and neck, liver or kidney cancer. The CDR3 region has the DNA TGTGCCAGCTCACCATCAGGGTCTTCTGAAGCTTTCTTT. It is translated as CASSPSGSSEAFF.